The present T cell receptor beta chain was sequenced within a study of T cell repertoires in cytomegalovirus infection. In the study overall: In public TCR beta signatures, there were indications of both CMV infection and matching HLA type. Study conclusions and caveats: Cumulative public TCR beta family frequency identified carriers of CMV plus the relevant HLA. Dominating the ex vivo response were HLA-C-restricted CMV-specific TCR beta clonotypes.

TCRdb reanalysed the reads using MiXCR and keeps one entry per CDR3 protein. The sample yields 290,000 or so distinct CDR3 sequences, 9.6% seen once. V was pared by 5 bases and J by 7 bases, with 12 bases between. The CDR3 consists of 13 residues. Per germline, CDR1 MNHEY and CDR2 SVGEGT. In its sample, this clonotype was seen many times. Its antigen is currently unknown. The V call is TRBV6-2 or TRBV6-3, the J call TRBJ1-5, with no clear D. This sequence was found in a human donor in good health (CMV status not recorded). Some clones in this sample may be carry-over from other donors' samples. Material for sequencing was PBMCs. This chain's CDR3 is CASSPGPDQPQHF. CDR3 in DNA: TGTGCCAGCAGTCCCGGGCCAGACCAGCCCCAGCATTTT.